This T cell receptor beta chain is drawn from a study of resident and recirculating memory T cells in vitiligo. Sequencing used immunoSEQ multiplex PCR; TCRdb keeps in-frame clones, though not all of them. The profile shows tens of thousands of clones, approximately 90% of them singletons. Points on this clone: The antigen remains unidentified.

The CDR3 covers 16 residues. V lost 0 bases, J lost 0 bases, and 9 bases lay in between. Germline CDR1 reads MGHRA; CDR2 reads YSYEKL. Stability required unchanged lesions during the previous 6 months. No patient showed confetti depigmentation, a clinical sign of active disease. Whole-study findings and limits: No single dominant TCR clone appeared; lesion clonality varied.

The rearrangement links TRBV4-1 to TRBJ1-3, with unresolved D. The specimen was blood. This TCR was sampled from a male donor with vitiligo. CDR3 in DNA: TGCGCCAGCAGCCAAGATCCCCTCCCCTCTGGAAACACCATATATTTT. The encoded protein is CASSQDPLPSGNTIYF.